There are a few counts of the clone carrying this TCR beta chain. The target antigen is unknown. This record belongs to a study of cytomegalovirus exposure and HLA in healthy donors. General study findings and limits: A previous analysis found most TCR beta V segments productive roughly 90% or roughly 30% of the time.

In nominal health when sampled, donors likely had unrecorded immune exposures nonetheless. The study ran its PCR with 60 Vbeta and 13 Jbeta primers. Clones were read by immunoSEQ multiplex PCR, and TCRdb kept only the in-frame ones, dropping some. The sample carries around 150,000 clones, about 85% recorded once. The source of this sequence is a man aged 18-30 years in good health and CMV-seropositive. Sequencing used PBMCs.

The CDR3 DNA reads TGTGCCTGGAGTACACCAGGGGGCAATCAGCCCCAGCATTTT. Translated: CAWSTPGGNQPQHF. The rearrangement uses TRBV30 and TRBJ1-5, with D maybe TRBD1 (6 bases). Per germline, CDR1 GTSNPN and CDR2 SVGIG (reference sequence). V gave up 2 bases and J gave up 2 bases, with 10 bases separating them. The CDR3 has 14 amino acids. The full variable domain, in which reference TRBV30 and TRBJ1-5 provide the parts outside the CDR3, is SQTIHQWPATLVQPVGSPLSLECTVEGTSNPNLYWYRQAAGRGLQLLFYSVGIGQISSEVPQNLSASRPQDRQFILSSKKLLLSDSGFYLCAWSTPGGNQPQHFGDGTRLSIL.